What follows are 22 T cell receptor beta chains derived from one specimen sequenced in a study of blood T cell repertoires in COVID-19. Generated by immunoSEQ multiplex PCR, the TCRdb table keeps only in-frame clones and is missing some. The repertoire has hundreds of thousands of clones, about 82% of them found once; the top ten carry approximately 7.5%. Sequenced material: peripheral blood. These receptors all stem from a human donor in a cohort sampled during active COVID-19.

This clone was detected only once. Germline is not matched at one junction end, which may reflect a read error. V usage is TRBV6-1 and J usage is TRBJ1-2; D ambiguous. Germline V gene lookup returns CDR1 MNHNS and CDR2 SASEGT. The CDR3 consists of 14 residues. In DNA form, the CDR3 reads TGTGCCGGCAGTGAATACGGGATTAACTATGGCTACACCTTC. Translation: CAGSEYGINYGYTF.

The CDR3 DNA reads TGTGCCAGCAGCCTTAGCGGTACTAACAATGAGCAGTTCTTC. Protein sequence: CASSLSGTNNEQFF. V is TRBV3-1 (or the pseudogene TRBV3-2) and J is TRBJ2-1; TRBD2 might be the D (6 bases). Between the trimmed V and J ends, which lost 4 bases and 5 bases, there was a span of 12 bases. Per germline, CDR1 LGHDT and CDR2 YNNKEL (reference sequence). There are 14 residues in the CDR3.

The CDR3 coding sequence is TGTGCCAGCAGCCGAACTCCCGGGACAGGGGGGACAGATACGCAGTATTTT. Translated, it gives CASSRTPGTGGTDTQYF. The V and J genes are TRBV4-2 and TRBJ2-3; 11 nucleotides line up with TRBD1. The CDR3 runs to 17 residues. CDR1 and CDR2 (germline): LGHNA, YNFKEQ. With 4 bases clipped from V and 3 bases from J, the junction kept 9 bases outside the gene matches.

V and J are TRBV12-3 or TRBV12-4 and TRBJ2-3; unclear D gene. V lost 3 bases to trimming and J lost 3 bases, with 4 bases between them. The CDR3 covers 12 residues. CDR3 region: CASSFQTDTQYF. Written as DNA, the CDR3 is TGTGCCAGCAGTTTCCAGACAGATACGCAGTATTTT.

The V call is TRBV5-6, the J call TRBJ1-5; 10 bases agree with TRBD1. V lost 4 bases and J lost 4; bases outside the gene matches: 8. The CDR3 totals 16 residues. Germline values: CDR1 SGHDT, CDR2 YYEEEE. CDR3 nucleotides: TGTGCCAGCAGCGTCCGGACAGGGGGGGGTAATCAGCCCCAGCATTTT. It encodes CASSVRTGGGNQPQHF.

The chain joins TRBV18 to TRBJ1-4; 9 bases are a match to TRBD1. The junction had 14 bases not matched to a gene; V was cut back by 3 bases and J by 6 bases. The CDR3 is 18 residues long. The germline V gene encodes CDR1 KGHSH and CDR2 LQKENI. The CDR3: CASSPTPGTGSRDEKLFF. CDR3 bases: TGTGCCAGCTCACCGACACCCGGGACAGGGTCAAGGGATGAAAAACTGTTTTTT.

The CDR3 spells CASSLAPGAGQPQHF. CDR3 sequence (DNA): TGTGCCAGCAGCTTGGCCCCAGGGGCCGGGCAGCCCCAGCATTTT. The chain combines TRBV5-4 with TRBJ1-5; D may be TRBD1 (6 bases). Trimming removed 0 bases from V and 7 bases from J, with 14 bases in between. CDR1 SGHNT and CDR2 YYREEE come from the germline V gene (reference sequence). This CDR3 has 15 residues.

As DNA, the CDR3 is TGTGCCAGCAGCCCTTACCTCGGGACAGGGGTGACCGGGGAGCTGTTTTTT. This encodes CASSPYLGTGVTGELFF. The chain combines TRBV7-9 with TRBJ2-2; 10 bases fit TRBD1. Unmatched junction bases numbered 11, after V lost 5 bases and J lost 5 bases. The CDR3 totals 17 residues. Germline V gene sequence: CDR1 SEHNR, CDR2 FQNEAQ (reference sequence).

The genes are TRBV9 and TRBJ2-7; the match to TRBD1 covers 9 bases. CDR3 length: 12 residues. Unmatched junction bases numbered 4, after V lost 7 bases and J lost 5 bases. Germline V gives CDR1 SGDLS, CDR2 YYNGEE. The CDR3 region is CASAGTGNEQYF. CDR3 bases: TGTGCCAGCGCTGGGACAGGGAACGAGCAGTACTTC.

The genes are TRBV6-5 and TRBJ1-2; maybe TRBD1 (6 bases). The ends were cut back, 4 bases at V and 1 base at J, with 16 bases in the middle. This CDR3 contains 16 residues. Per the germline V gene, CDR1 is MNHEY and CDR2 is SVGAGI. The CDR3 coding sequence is TGTGCCAGCAGTTCCCCACAGGGCATAAATAACTATGGCTACACCTTC. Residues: CASSSPQGINNYGYTF.

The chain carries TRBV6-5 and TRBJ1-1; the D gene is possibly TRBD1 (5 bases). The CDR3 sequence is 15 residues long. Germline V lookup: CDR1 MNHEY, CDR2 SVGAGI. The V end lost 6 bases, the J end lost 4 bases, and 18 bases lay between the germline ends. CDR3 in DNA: TGTGCCAGCAGGAAGCCCACGGGGGGGACCACTGAAGCTTTCTTT. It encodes CASRKPTGGTTEAFF.

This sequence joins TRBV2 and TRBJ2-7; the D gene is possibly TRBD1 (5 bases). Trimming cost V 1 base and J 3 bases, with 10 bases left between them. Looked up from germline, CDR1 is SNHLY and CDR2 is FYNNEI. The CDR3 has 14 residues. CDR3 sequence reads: CASSEEGLLYEQYF. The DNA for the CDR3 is TGTGCCAGCAGTGAAGAGGGGCTTCTCTACGAGCAGTACTTC.

In DNA, the CDR3 is TGCAGTGCTGGTGGGACAGGGGGATTTCAGGAGACCCAGTACTTC. Translation: CSAGGTGGFQETQYF. The chain carries TRBV20-1 and TRBJ2-5; 11 nucleotides match TRBD1. V lost 5 bases and J lost 5; bases outside the gene matches: 10. CDR1 is DFQATT, CDR2 SNEGSKA, per germline (reference sequence). This CDR3 region has 15 residues.

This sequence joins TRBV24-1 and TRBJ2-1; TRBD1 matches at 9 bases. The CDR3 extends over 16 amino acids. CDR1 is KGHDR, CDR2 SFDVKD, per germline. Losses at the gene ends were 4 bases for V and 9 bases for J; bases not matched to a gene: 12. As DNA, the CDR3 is TGTGCCACCAGTGACCGAACCGGGACAGGGTCTCGTGAGCAGTTCTTC. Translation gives CATSDRTGTGSREQFF.

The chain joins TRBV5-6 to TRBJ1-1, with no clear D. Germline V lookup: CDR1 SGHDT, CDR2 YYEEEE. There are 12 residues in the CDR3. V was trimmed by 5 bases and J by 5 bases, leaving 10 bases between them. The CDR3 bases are TGTGCCAGCAGGATGGGGAGGACTGAAGCTTTCTTT. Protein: CASRMGRTEAFF. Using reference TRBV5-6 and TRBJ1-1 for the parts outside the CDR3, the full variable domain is DAGVTQSPTHLIKTRGQQVTLRCSPKSGHDTVSWYQQALGQGPQFIFQYYEEEERQRGNFPDRFSGHQFPNYSSELNVNALLLGDSALYLCASRMGRTEAFFGQGTRLTVV.

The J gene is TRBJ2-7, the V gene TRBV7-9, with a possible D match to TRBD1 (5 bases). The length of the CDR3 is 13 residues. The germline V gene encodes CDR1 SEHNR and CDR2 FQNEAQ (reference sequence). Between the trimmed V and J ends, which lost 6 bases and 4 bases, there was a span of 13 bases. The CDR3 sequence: CASSPPKGYEQYF. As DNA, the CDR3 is TGTGCCAGCAGTCCCCCGAAGGGGTACGAGCAGTACTTC.

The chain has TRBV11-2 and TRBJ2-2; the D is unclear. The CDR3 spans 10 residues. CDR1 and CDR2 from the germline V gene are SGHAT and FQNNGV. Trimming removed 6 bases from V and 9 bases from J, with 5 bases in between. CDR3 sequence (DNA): TGTGCCAGCAGTCTTAGGGAGCTGTTTTTT. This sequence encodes CASSLRELFF.

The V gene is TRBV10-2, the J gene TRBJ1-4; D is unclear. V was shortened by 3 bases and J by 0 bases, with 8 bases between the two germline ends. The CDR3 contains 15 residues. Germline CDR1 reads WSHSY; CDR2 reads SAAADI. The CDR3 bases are TGCGCCAGCAGTGATCCCCTTGCAACTAATGAAAAACTGTTTTTT. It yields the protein CASSDPLATNEKLFF.

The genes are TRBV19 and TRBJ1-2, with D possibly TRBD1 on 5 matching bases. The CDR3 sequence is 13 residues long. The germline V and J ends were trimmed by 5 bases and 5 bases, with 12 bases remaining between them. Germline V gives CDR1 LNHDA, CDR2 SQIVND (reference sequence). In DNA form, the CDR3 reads TGTGCCAGTAGTCCTCAGACAGCATATGGCTACACCTTC. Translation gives CASSPQTAYGYTF.

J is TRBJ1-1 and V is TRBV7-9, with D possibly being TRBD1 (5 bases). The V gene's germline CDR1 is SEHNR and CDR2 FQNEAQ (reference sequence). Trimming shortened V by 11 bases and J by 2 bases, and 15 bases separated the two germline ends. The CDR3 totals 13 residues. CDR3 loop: CAGETALNTEAFF. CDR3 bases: TGTGCCGGTGAGACAGCACTAAACACTGAAGCTTTCTTT.

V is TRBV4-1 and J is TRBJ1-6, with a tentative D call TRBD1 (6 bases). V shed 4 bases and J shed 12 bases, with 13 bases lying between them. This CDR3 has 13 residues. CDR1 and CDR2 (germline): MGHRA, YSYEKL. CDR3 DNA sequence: TGCGCCAGCAGCCGAGGACAGACCGAACCCCTCCACTTT. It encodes CASSRGQTEPLHF.

This CDR3 reads CASSLGTGYGYTF. In DNA, the CDR3 is TGTGCCAGCAGCTTGGGGACAGGCTATGGCTACACCTTC. The rearrangement joins TRBV7-2 to TRBJ1-2, with 8 bases aligning to TRBD1. The V gene end was trimmed by 3 bases and the J gene end by 4 bases; junction bases not matched to a gene: 1. The CDR3 has 13 amino acids. Per the germline V gene, CDR1 is SGHTA and CDR2 is FQGNSA.